The source of this TCR beta chain is a study of T cell changes during pregnancy in multiple sclerosis. Profiled with immunoSEQ multiplex PCR; TCRdb holds only in-frame clones, not every one. This sample carries under 110,000 clones, 92% of them seen once, and the ten largest clones take approximately 1.6%. Trimming removed 2 bases from V and 1 base from J, with 11 bases in between. The germline V gene has CDR1 LNHDA and CDR2 SQIVND (reference sequence). CDR3 size: 15 residues. Material: peripheral blood, obtained after pregnancy. The chain couples TRBV19 to TRBJ1-1, with D hard to call. The clonotype was recovered from a female donor with multiple sclerosis, enrolled in a pregnancy study. The CDR3 protein is CASSIIQEPNTEAFF. The CDR3 DNA is TGTGCCAGTAGTATAATCCAGGAACCGAACACTGAAGCTTTCTTT.